The T cell receptor beta chain under discussion was sequenced for a study of blood T cell repertoires in COVID-19. Whole-study context: The United States, Italy and Spain provided the acute and convalescent COVID-19 samples.

TCRdb's table, derived via immunoSEQ multiplex PCR, lists solely in-frame clones and lacks some. This sample has roughly 110,000 clones; over 70% occur once, and the top ten carry 0.83%. Germline V gives CDR1 SGHNT, CDR2 YYREEE (reference sequence). V shed 4 bases and J 5 bases; nucleotides not matched to a gene: 9. The CDR3 length is 14 residues. The gene calls are TRBV5-4 and TRBJ2-7; TRBD2 matches 7 bases. Material for sequencing was peripheral blood. The receptor comes from a woman aged 70-85 years with acute or convalescent COVID-19. The CDR3 sequence is CASSRGGRVDEQYF. CDR3 DNA sequence: TGTGCCAGCAGCCGGGGAGGGCGGGTCGACGAGCAGTACTTC.